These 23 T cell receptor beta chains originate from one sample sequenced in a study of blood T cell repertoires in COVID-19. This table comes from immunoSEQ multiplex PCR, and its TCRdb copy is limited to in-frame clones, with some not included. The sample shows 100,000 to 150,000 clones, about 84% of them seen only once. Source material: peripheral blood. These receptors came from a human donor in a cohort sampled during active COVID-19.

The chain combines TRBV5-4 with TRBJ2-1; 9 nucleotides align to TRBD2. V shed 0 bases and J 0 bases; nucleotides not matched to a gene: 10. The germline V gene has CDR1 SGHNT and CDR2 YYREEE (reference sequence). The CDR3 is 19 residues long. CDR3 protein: CASSLGSLAGIYSYNEQFF. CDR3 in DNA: TGTGCCAGCAGCTTGGGAAGCCTAGCGGGAATCTACTCCTACAATGAGCAGTTCTTC.

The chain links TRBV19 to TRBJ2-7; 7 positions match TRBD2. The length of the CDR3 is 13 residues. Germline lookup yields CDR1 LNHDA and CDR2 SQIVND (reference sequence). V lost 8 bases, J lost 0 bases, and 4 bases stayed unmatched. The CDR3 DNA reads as TGTGCCAGTGGGGCGGGAGCCTCCTACGAGCAGTACTTC. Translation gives CASGAGASYEQYF.

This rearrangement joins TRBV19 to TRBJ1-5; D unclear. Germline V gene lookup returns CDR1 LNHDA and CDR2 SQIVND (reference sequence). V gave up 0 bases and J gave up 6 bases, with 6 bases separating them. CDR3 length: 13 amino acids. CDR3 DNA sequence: TGTGCCAGTAGTATAGATCCGGGTCAGCCCCAGCATTTT. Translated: CASSIDPGQPQHF.

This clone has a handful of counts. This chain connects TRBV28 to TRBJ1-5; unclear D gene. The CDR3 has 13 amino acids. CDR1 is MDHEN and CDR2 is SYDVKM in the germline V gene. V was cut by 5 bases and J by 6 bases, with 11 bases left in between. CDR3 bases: TGTGCCAGCAGTCCGGATCAGGTTCAGCCCCAGCATTTT. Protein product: CASSPDQVQPQHF.

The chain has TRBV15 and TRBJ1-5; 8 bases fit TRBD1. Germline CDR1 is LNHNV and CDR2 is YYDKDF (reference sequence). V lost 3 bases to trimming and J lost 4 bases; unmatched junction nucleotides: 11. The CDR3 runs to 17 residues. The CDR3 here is CATSSWTGSKRNQPQHF. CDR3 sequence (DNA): TGTGCCACCAGCAGCTGGACAGGGAGTAAACGAAATCAGCCCCAGCATTTT. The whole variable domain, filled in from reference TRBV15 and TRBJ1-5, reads DAMVIQNPRYQVTQFGKPVTLSCSQTLNHNVMYWYQQKSSQAPKLLFHYYDKDFNNEADTPDNFQSRRPNTSFCFLDIRSPGLGDTAMYLCATSSWTGSKRNQPQHFGDGTRLSIL.

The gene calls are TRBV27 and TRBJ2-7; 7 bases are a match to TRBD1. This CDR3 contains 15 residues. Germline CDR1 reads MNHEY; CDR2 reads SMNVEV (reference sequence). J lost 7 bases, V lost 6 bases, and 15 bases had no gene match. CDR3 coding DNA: TGTGCCAGCAGAATGAACGGACAGGTCGGATGGGAGCAGTACTTC. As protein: CASRMNGQVGWEQYF.

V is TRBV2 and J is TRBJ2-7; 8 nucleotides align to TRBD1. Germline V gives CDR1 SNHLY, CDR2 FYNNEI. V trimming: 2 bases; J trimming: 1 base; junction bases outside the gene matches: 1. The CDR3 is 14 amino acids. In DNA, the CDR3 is TGTGCCAGCAGTGAACAGGGGGCATCCTACGAGCAGTACTTC. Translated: CASSEQGASYEQYF.

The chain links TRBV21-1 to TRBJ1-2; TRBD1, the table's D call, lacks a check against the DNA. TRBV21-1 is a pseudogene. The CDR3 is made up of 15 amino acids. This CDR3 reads CASSKNRGRVSGYTF. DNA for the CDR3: TGTGCCAGCAGCAAAAACAGGGGAAGGGTTAGTGGCTACACCTTC.

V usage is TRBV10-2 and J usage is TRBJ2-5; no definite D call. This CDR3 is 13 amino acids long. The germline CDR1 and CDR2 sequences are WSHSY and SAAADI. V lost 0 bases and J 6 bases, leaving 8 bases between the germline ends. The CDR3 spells CASSESRQKTQYF. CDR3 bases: TGCGCCAGCAGTGAGTCGAGGCAGAAGACCCAGTACTTC.

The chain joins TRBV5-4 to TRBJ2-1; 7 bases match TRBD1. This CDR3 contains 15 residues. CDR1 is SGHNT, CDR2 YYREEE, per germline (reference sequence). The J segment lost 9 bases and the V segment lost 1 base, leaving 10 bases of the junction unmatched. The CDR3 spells CASSLWDRQTTEQFF. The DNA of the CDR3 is TGTGCCAGCAGCTTGTGGGACAGACAAACAACTGAGCAGTTCTTC.

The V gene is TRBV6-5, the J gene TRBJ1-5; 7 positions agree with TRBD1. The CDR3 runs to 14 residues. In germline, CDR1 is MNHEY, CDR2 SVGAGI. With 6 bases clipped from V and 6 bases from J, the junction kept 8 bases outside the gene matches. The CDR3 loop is CASRRTGEAQPQHF. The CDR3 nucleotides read TGTGCCAGCAGAAGAACAGGGGAGGCTCAGCCCCAGCATTTT.

CDR3: CASSLKWHISYEQYF. As DNA, the CDR3 is TGTGCCAGCAGTTTAAAGTGGCATATCTCCTACGAGCAGTACTTC. The chain uses TRBV27 and TRBJ2-7; D gene uncertain. The CDR3 contains 15 residues. Germline V gene data show CDR1 as MNHEY and CDR2 as SMNVEV (reference sequence). The V gene lost 2 bases and the J gene lost 0 bases, with 11 bases spanning the gap.

The CDR3 sequence is CASTGLTPYQPQHF. The CDR3 bases are TGTGCCAGTACCGGGTTGACCCCCTATCAGCCCCAGCATTTT. The J gene is TRBJ1-5, the V gene TRBV19; D remains ambiguous. CDR1 LNHDA and CDR2 SQIVND come from the germline V gene (reference sequence). Trimming pared 7 bases from V and 5 bases from J, leaving 15 bases between. This CDR3 is 14 amino acids long.

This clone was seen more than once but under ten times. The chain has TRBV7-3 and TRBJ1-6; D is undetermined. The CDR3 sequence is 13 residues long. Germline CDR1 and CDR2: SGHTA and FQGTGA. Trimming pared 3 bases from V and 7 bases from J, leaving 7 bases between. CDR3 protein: CASSFQVNSPLHF. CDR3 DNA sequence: TGTGCCAGCAGCTTCCAGGTCAATTCACCCCTCCACTTT.

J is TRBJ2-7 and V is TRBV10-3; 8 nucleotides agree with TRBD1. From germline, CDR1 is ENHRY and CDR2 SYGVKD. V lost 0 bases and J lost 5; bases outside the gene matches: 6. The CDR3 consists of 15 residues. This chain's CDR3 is CAISESTGGRDEQYF. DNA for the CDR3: TGTGCCATCAGTGAGTCAACAGGGGGTAGGGACGAGCAGTACTTC.

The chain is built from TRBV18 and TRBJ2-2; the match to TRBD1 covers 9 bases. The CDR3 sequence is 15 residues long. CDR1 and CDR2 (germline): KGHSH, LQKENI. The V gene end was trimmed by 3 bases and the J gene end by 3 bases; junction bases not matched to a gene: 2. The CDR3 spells CASSPRTGDTGELFF. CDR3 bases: TGTGCCAGCTCACCTCGGACAGGGGACACCGGGGAGCTGTTTTTT.

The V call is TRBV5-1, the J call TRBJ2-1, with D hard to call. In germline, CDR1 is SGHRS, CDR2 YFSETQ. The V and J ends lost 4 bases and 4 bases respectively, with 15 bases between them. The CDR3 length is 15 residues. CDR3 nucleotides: TGCGCCAGCAGCCTGAGTCCGCCCGCTTACAATGAGCAGTTCTTC. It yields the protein CASSLSPPAYNEQFF.

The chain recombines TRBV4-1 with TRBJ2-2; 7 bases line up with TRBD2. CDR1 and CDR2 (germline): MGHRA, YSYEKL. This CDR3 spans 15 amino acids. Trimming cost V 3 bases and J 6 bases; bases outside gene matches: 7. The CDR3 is CASSQGGGPAGELFF. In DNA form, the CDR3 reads TGCGCCAGCAGCCAGGGGGGAGGGCCGGCCGGGGAGCTGTTTTTT.

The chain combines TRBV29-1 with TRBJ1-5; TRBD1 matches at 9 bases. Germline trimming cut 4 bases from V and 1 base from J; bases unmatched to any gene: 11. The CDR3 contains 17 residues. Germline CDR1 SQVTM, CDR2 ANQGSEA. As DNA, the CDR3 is TGCAGCGTTGTTTGGGATAGGACAGGGGTAAGCAATCAGCCCCAGCATTTT. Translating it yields CSVVWDRTGVSNQPQHF. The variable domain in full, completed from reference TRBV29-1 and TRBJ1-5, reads SAVISQKPSRDICQRGTSLTIQCQVDSQVTMMFWYRQQPGQSLTLIATANQGSEATYESGFVIDKFPISRPNLTFSTLTVSNMSPEDSSIYLCSVVWDRTGVSNQPQHFGDGTRLSIL.

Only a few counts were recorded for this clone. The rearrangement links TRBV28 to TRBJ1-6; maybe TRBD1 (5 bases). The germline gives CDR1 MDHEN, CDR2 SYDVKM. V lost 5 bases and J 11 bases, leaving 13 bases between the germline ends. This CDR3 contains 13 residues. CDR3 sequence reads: CASSLATVTPLHF. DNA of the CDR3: TGTGCCAGCAGTCTGGCGACAGTAACACCCCTCCACTTT.

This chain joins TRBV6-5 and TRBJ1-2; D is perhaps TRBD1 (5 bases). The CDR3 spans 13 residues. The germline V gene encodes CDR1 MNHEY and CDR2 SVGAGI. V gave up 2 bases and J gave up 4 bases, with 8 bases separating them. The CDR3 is CASSYAGSYGYTF. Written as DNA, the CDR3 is TGTGCCAGCAGTTACGCAGGGTCCTATGGCTACACCTTC.

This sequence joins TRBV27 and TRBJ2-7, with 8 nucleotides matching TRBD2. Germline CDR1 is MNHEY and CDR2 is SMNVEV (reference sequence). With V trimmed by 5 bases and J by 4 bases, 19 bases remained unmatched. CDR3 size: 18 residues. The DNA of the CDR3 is TGTGCCAGCAGTCGCACCGGGACTAGTAGGGTTCTAGTGTACGAGCAGTACTTC. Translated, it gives CASSRTGTSRVLVYEQYF.

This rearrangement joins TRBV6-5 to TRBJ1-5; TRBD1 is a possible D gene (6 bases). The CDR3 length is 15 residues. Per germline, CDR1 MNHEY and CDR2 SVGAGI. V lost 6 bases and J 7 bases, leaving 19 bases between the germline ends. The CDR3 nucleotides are TGTGCCAGCAGAACACTCGGGGGGCCGGGGCAGCCCCAGCATTTT. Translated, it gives CASRTLGGPGQPQHF.